The 26 T cell receptor beta chains listed next were all sequenced from one sample in a study of PD-1 blockade in classical Hodgkin lymphoma. Using immunoSEQ multiplex PCR, the repertoire was profiled, and TCRdb retains in-frame clones only, with some absent. This table has over 80,000 clones, roughly 92% appearing once. The patients all showed relapse after autologous stem cell transplantation, while their brentuximab vedotin exposure varied. The material was peripheral blood mononuclear cells (PBMCs), obtained at baseline. These receptor sequences come from a human donor with classical Hodgkin lymphoma.

J is TRBJ1-2 and V is TRBV6-1; a weak D match, TRBD1 (5 bases). V lost 2 bases and J 4 bases, leaving 14 bases between the germline ends. This CDR3 comprises 15 residues. The V gene's germline CDR1 is MNHNS and CDR2 SASEGT. The CDR3 nucleotides are TGTGCCAGCAGTGAAACATGGGGACCCCCCTATGGCTACACCTTC. It encodes CASSETWGPPYGYTF.

V gene TRBV5-5 combines with J gene TRBJ2-5; 7 bases line up with TRBD2. V trimming: 3 bases; J trimming: 7 bases; junction bases outside the gene matches: 9. CDR3 length equals 14 residues. CDR1 is SGHKS and CDR2 is YYEKEE in the germline V gene (reference sequence). The CDR3 DNA reads as TGTGCCAGCAGCTCGTCGGGGACTATTTGGACCCAGTACTTC. This codes for CASSSSGTIWTQYF. The variable domain in full, with the rest retrieved from reference TRBV5-5 and TRBJ2-5, is DAGVTQSPTHLIKTRGQQVTLRCSPISGHKSVSWYQQVLGQGPQFIFQYYEKEERGRGNFPDRFSARQFPNYSSELNVNALLLGDSALYLCASSSSGTIWTQYFGPGTRLLVL.

V is TRBV27 and J is TRBJ1-2, with D possibly matching TRBD1 (6 bases). The V gene's germline CDR1 is MNHEY and CDR2 SMNVEV (reference sequence). V lost 3 bases to trimming and J lost 5 bases, with 13 bases between them. The CDR3 sequence is 14 residues long. The CDR3 bases are TGTGCCAGCAGTTTGTACTGGAGGGGGTATGGCTACACCTTC. Its translation: CASSLYWRGYGYTF.

The chain uses TRBV7-9 and TRBJ2-3; 8 nucleotides match TRBD2. The CDR3 contains 15 residues. Per the germline V gene, CDR1 is SEHNR and CDR2 is FQNEAQ (reference sequence). The junction had 8 bases not matched to a gene; V was cut back by 5 bases and J by 4 bases. The CDR3 DNA is TGTGCCAGCAGCCTCGGGAGGGTTCTTTCAGATACGCAGTATTTT. Protein sequence: CASSLGRVLSDTQYF.

V is TRBV6-6 and J is TRBJ1-5; 7 bases agree with TRBD1. Per germline, CDR1 MNHNY and CDR2 SVGAGI (reference sequence). The CDR3 totals 14 residues. The V and J ends lost 4 bases and 6 bases, in that order; junction bases with no gene match: 6. Written as DNA, the CDR3 is TGTGCCAGCAGTTCCGGGACAGACTTTCAGCCCCAGCATTTT. Translating it yields CASSSGTDFQPQHF.

The chain couples TRBV29-1 to TRBJ2-3; 11 positions agree with TRBD1. V gave up 5 bases and J gave up 3 bases; unmatched junction bases: 4. The CDR3 is 14 amino acids. Looked up from germline, CDR1 is SQVTM and CDR2 is ANQGSEA. The DNA for the CDR3 is TGCAGCGTTTGGGACAGGGGGATGACAGATACGCAGTATTTT. This sequence encodes CSVWDRGMTDTQYF.

The chain joins TRBV2 to TRBJ2-4; 11 positions agree with TRBD2. Germline values: CDR1 SNHLY, CDR2 FYNNEI. The CDR3 contains 15 residues. The J segment lost 9 bases and the V segment lost 6 bases, leaving 10 bases of the junction unmatched. The CDR3 sequence: CASSVAGGPSSIQYF. Written as DNA, the CDR3 is TGTGCCAGCAGCGTAGCGGGAGGGCCCTCAAGCATTCAGTACTTC.

CDR3 nucleotide sequence: TGTGCCAGCTCACCTAGTAGGAGCGGGGAGCTGTTTTTT. Its translation: CASSPSRSGELFF. The chain recombines TRBV18 with TRBJ2-2, with D hard to call. The ends were cut back, 3 bases at V and 7 bases at J, with 9 bases in the middle. The CDR3 runs 13 residues. Germline CDR1 reads KGHSH; CDR2 reads LQKENI. The variable domain in full, with the rest retrieved from reference TRBV18 and TRBJ2-2, is NAGVMQNPRHLVRRRGQEARLRCSPMKGHSHVYWYRQLPEEGLKFMVYLQKENIIDESGMPKERFSAEFPKEGPSILRIQQVVRGDSAAYFCASSPSRSGELFFGEGSRLTVL.

The chain joins TRBV18 to TRBJ2-7; D gene ambiguous. Germline-derived CDR1 and CDR2 are KGHSH and LQKENI. Trimming pared 3 bases from V and 4 bases from J, leaving 7 bases between. This CDR3 is built from 12 residues. The CDR3 is CASSPERYEQYF. The CDR3 region has the DNA TGTGCCAGCTCACCGGAGAGGTACGAGCAGTACTTC. Complete variable domain (other parts from reference TRBV18 and TRBJ2-7): NAGVMQNPRHLVRRRGQEARLRCSPMKGHSHVYWYRQLPEEGLKFMVYLQKENIIDESGMPKERFSAEFPKEGPSILRIQQVVRGDSAAYFCASSPERYEQYFGPGTRLTVT.

This clone appeared a single time. The chain is built from TRBV9 and TRBJ1-1; D gene unclear. The ends were cut back, 0 bases at V and 5 bases at J, with 11 bases in the middle. CDR1 and CDR2 from the germline V gene are SGDLS and YYNGEE. This CDR3 contains 14 residues. The CDR3 reads CASSVGFPGTEAFF. CDR3 DNA: TGTGCCAGCAGCGTAGGTTTTCCGGGGACTGAAGCTTTCTTT.

This chain's CDR3 is CASSRAGFNQPQHF. The CDR3 nucleotides read TGTGCCAGCAGCCGCGCGGGATTCAATCAGCCCCAGCATTTT. The chain couples TRBV7-9 to TRBJ1-5, with D unresolved. Germline assignment: CDR1 SEHNR and CDR2 FQNEAQ (reference sequence). There are 14 residues in the CDR3. With 5 bases removed from V and 3 bases from J, the gap between germline ends came to 11 bases.

The CDR3 DNA is TGTGCCAGCAGCCTAGTAGCGGGAGGGCCCAATGAGCAGTTCTTC. Its protein product is CASSLVAGGPNEQFF. This rearrangement joins TRBV7-2 to TRBJ2-1; 11 positions agree with TRBD2. There are 15 residues in the CDR3. With 5 bases clipped from V and 6 bases from J, the junction kept 6 bases outside the gene matches. Germline CDR1 SGHTA, CDR2 FQGNSA.

The rearrangement uses TRBV6-5 and TRBJ2-7; D gene uncertain. This CDR3 is 12 amino acids long. Germline values: CDR1 MNHEY, CDR2 SVGAGI. V was clipped by 6 bases and J by 2 bases, with 8 bases between them. This CDR3 reads CASRGGTYEQYF. In DNA, the CDR3 is TGTGCCAGCAGGGGCGGAACCTACGAGCAGTACTTC.

V gene TRBV25-1 combines with J gene TRBJ2-1; 8 positions agree with TRBD1. The CDR3 is made up of 13 amino acids. CDR1 and CDR2 (germline): MGHDK, SYGVNS. The V segment lost 8 bases and the J segment 6 bases; nucleotides outside the gene matches: 6. Here the CDR3 reads CASGRGLFNEQFF. The CDR3 DNA reads TGTGCCAGCGGCAGGGGGCTTTTCAATGAGCAGTTCTTC.

The rearrangement joins TRBV27 to TRBJ1-2; 11 bases map to TRBD1. CDR3 length: 16 amino acids. Germline V gives CDR1 MNHEY, CDR2 SMNVEV (reference sequence). The V segment lost 4 bases and the J segment 2 bases; nucleotides outside the gene matches: 6. The CDR3 DNA is TGTGCCAGCAGTTCCGGACAGGGGGCCCCCAACTATGGCTACACCTTC. It specifies CASSSGQGAPNYGYTF.

The DNA for the CDR3 is TGTGCCAGTAGTATCTCGCGGGACCGAGCCTACGAGCAGTACTTC. It translates to CASSISRDRAYEQYF. The chain has TRBV19 and TRBJ2-7, with D maybe TRBD2 (6 bases). Germline CDR1 LNHDA, CDR2 SQIVND (reference sequence). The CDR3 has 15 amino acids. V was pared by 3 bases and J by 2 bases, with 14 bases between.

The gene calls are TRBV2 and TRBJ1-6, with TRBD1 as a possible D gene (5 bases). Trimming took off 2 bases at V and 9 bases at J, with 14 bases between the two ends. Germline values: CDR1 SNHLY, CDR2 FYNNEI. The length of the CDR3 is 15 residues. CDR3 loop: CASSENVGGISPLHF. In DNA, the CDR3 is TGTGCCAGCAGTGAAAACGTTGGGGGGATTTCACCCCTCCACTTT.

V is TRBV27 and J is TRBJ2-3, with a weak D call TRBD2 (5 bases). V dropped 2 bases and J dropped 2 bases, with 11 bases sitting between them. The CDR3 has 15 residues. The germline V gene has CDR1 MNHEY and CDR2 SMNVEV (reference sequence). CDR3 amino acids: CASSLRRLFTDTQYF. The CDR3 bases are TGTGCCAGCAGTTTAAGGCGACTATTCACAGATACGCAGTATTTT.

This chain links TRBV29-1 with TRBJ1-1, with D tentatively TRBD1 (6 bases). Germline CDR1 SQVTM, CDR2 ANQGSEA. The CDR3 loop spans 15 amino acids. V lost 4 bases to trimming and J lost 1 base, with 16 bases between them. Here the CDR3 DNA reads TGCAGCGTTGCCATGCTACAGGGAAAGAACACTGAAGCTTTCTTT. Encoded protein: CSVAMLQGKNTEAFF.

The chain recombines TRBV30 with TRBJ1-2; 7 positions agree with TRBD1. Germline loops: CDR1 GTSNPN, CDR2 SVGIG (reference sequence). Trimming removed 4 bases from V and 4 bases from J; junction bases left unmatched: 9. This CDR3 region has 14 residues. The CDR3 nucleotides read TGTGCCTGGATCAGATCGGACAGGATCTATGGCTACACCTTC. Residues: CAWIRSDRIYGYTF.

The chain couples TRBV27 to TRBJ2-2, with D unresolved. Trimming removed 6 bases from V and 4 bases from J, with 6 bases in between. CDR1 MNHEY and CDR2 SMNVEV come from the germline V gene (reference sequence). The CDR3 is made up of 12 amino acids. The CDR3 DNA follows: TGTGCCAGCAGGCTCCGCACCGGGGAGCTGTTTTTT. Translated: CASRLRTGELFF.

CDR3 amino acids: CASSFLSGLSEKLFF. CDR3 sequence (DNA): TGTGCCAGCAGCTTCTTGTCCGGGCTGAGCGAAAAACTGTTTTTT. This chain connects TRBV5-8 to TRBJ1-4; D ambiguous. Trimming cost V 2 bases and J 8 bases, with 16 bases left between them. The germline gives CDR1 SGHTS, CDR2 YDEGEE. CDR3 size: 15 residues.

The chain joins TRBV7-2 to TRBJ2-1; D might be TRBD1 or TRBD2, each matching 5 bases. The CDR3 spans 18 residues. V lost 4 bases and J 5 bases, leaving 24 bases between the germline ends. CDR1 and CDR2 (germline): SGHTA, FQGNSA. For the CDR3, the DNA is TGTGCCAGCAGCTGCCCAGGGAGAGGTAATTACAACGACAATGAGCAGTTCTTC. Encoded protein: CASSCPGRGNYNDNEQFF.

This chain joins TRBV28 and TRBJ2-5, with TRBD2 matching 7 bases. The CDR3 contains 15 residues. CDR1 is MDHEN, CDR2 SYDVKM, per germline. V lost 5 bases to trimming and J lost 5 bases; unmatched junction nucleotides: 11. CDR3 amino acids: CASSPFGEGWETQYF. The CDR3 DNA is TGTGCCAGCAGTCCTTTTGGGGAGGGATGGGAGACCCAGTACTTC.

The chain employs TRBV27 and TRBJ2-7; TRBD2 matches 12 bases. The V segment lost 3 bases and the J segment 1 base; nucleotides outside the gene matches: 7. The CDR3 extends over 17 amino acids. From germline, CDR1 is MNHEY and CDR2 SMNVEV (reference sequence). Written as DNA, the CDR3 is TGTGCCAGCAGTTTCCAACTAGCGGGAGGCGATTCCTACGAGCAGTACTTC. This sequence encodes CASSFQLAGGDSYEQYF.

V usage is TRBV21-1 and J usage is TRBJ2-7; the D call of TRBD2 is as the table states it, not checked on the DNA. TRBV21-1 is tagged as a pseudogene. The CDR3 runs 16 residues. CDR3 residues: CASSKSRTSCTYEQYF. CDR3 DNA: TGTGCCAGCAGCAAATCTCGGACTAGTTGTACCTACGAGCAGTACTTC.